A single T cell receptor beta chain is shown here with its context. The antigen is undetermined. The germline gives CDR1 DFQATT, CDR2 SNEGSKA (reference sequence). CDR3 size: 17 residues. The sample belongs to a study of CXCR3-negative and CXCR3-positive naive CD8 T cells. Study-level background: Collectively, the libraries yielded about 140 million TRB reads in total, at about 1.5 +/- 0.3 million per library.

With UMI labels, 5' RACE was used to prepare the TRB cDNA libraries. TCRdb reprocessed the 5' RACE reads, keeping one entry per CDR3 protein, no DNA. Its clone listing holds some 120,000 distinct CDR3 sequences. Points from the study as a whole: Memory CD8+ cells showed much lower diversity, while both naive subsets displayed comparably high diversity. Against CXCR3-negative naive cells, CXCR3-positive naive cells showed more hydrophobic TRB CDR3s.

The sequencing sample was made of naive CXCR3+ CD8+ T cells from blood. The subset: CD45RO-CCR7+CD27+CD95- naive CD8+ T cells expressing CXCR3 (TNR3+). This TCR derives from a human donor in good health. Some clones in this sample may be carry-over from other donors' samples. The chain combines TRBV20-1 with TRBJ2-7; TCRdb designates TRBD1, a call that cannot be tested without DNA. The CDR3 reads CSARDVVPREFSYEQYF.